Sequencing of this T cell receptor beta chain was carried out in a study of blood T cell repertoires in COVID-19. As for the study in general: Specimens from acute and convalescent COVID-19 originated in the United States, Italy and Spain. In each case, the material was cDNA or gDNA derived from T cells, B-cell-depleted T cells, or PBMCs.

Trimming removed 2 bases at V and 8 bases at J, with 12 bases between. The CDR3 totals 14 residues. CDR1 MGHRA and CDR2 YSYEKL come from the germline V gene. The authors' processing: From reference gene primer amplification, estimates of nucleated cell counts were derived. Sequenced by immunoSEQ multiplex PCR; TCRdb stores in-frame clones only, minus some. That table gives V, J and clone size, and the DNA gave D and trimming. The top ten clones hold 7% to 10% of a sample with around 160,000 clones, around 81% of them seen once. The chain has TRBV4-1 and TRBJ1-4; D is perhaps TRBD1 (5 bases). The sequence was collected from a human donor with acute or convalescent COVID-19. The donor label of this sample is uncertain. Sequencing was carried out using peripheral blood. This chain's CDR3 is CASSQPGLGEKLFF. Here the CDR3 DNA reads TGCGCCAGCAGCCAACCAGGGTTGGGGGAAAAACTGTTTTTT.